This TCR beta chain derives from a study of identifying expanded T cells in peripheral blood. General observations from the study: Over around two and four weeks, about 15 and 19 clones changed, versus 1.2 between replicates.

CDR1 is MNHNY, CDR2 SVGAGI, per germline (reference sequence). J gave up 6 bases and V 2 bases, and 4 bases lay outside the gene matches. The CDR3 runs 13 residues. The protocol was immunoSEQ multiplex PCR, while the TCRdb copy is restricted to in-frame clones and leaves out a portion. The data hold more than 65,000 clones, with about 88% observed a single time. To note about this clone: Its target is not known.

This sequence joins TRBV6-6 and TRBJ2-7; the match to TRBD2 covers 7 bases. The sequenced material came from blood. The receptor was derived from a person aged 18 to 75 in good health. This chain's CDR3 is CASSYREEGEQYF. The CDR3 region has the DNA TGTGCCAGCAGTTACCGGGAGGAGGGCGAGCAGTACTTC.